The rows below give T cell receptor beta chains drawn from one sample of a study of blood T cell repertoires in COVID-19. Data came from immunoSEQ multiplex PCR; TCRdb stores just in-frame clones and leaves some out. The table shows 110,000 or so clones, with 65% to 85% occurring only once. Sequencing was carried out using peripheral blood. These TCRs come from a man aged 45-60 years with acute or convalescent COVID-19. Each CDR3 is given with its conserved first and last residue. D genes are given only for firm matches. Clone size is given for some rows only: seen once, a few or many times, or a class if the clone is expanded.

size	D	V	J	DNA	CDR3
.	TRBD1	TRBV4-2	TRBJ1-6	TGTGCCAGCAGCCAAGATGAAGGACAGGGCAATTCACCCCTCCACTTT	CASSQDEGQGNSPLHF
.	TRBD2	TRBV15	TRBJ2-3	TGTGCCACCATTCCGGGACTAGGGACGGGGGATACGCAGTATTTT	CATIPGLGTGDTQYF
.	.	TRBV11-2	TRBJ1-5	TGTGCCAGCAGCACCCAGGGGAGCAATCAGCCCCAGCATTTT	CASSTQGSNQPQHF
.	.	TRBV30	TRBJ2-1	TGTGCCTGGAGTGGAGTTACCTCGCGTAATGAGCAGTTCTTC	CAWSGVTSRNEQFF
.	TRBD1	TRBV7-9	TRBJ1-2	TGTGCCAGCAGCCCTGAGACAGGGCTGTGGAGGGGCACCTTC	CASSPETGLWRGTF
.	.	TRBV5-5	TRBJ2-5	TGTGCCAGCAGCTTGGGAAGCGCACAAGAGACCCAGTACTTC	CASSLGSAQETQYF
once	TRBD2	TRBV5-6	TRBJ2-3	TGTGCCAGCAGCTTCCCGCGTGGGGGGGGGAGCACAGATACGCAGTATTTT	CASSFPRGGGSTDTQYF
.	.	TRBV12-5	TRBJ1-1	TGTGCTAGTGGTTTGGTGGCTAGCGGATCTGAAGCTTTCTTT	CASGLVASGSEAFF
.	TRBD1	TRBV7-3	TRBJ1-1	TGTGCCAGCAGCTTAACAGGACAGGTGAACACTGAAGCTTTCTTT	CASSLTGQVNTEAFF
.	.	TRBV11-1	TRBJ2-2	TGTGCCAGCAGCTTAGCAGGGGCCAACGGGGAGCTGTTTTTT	CASSLAGANGELFF
.	.	TRBV10-3	TRBJ2-3	TGTGCCATCAGTGATACGCGGGGCAGAGATACGCAGTATTTT	CAISDTRGRDTQYF
.	.	TRBV13	TRBJ2-4	TGTGCCAGCAGCTTAATTAGCGGCCTAGCCAAAAACATTCAGTACTTC	CASSLISGLAKNIQYF
many	.	TRBV9	TRBJ1-1	TGTGCCAGCAGCGTAGAGTGGAGGGGAGGGAACACTGAAGCTTTCTTT	CASSVEWRGGNTEAFF
.	.	TRBV5-4	TRBJ1-1	TGTGCCAGCAGTTTCGCCCTCAACATGAACACTGAAGCTTTCTTT	CASSFALNMNTEAFF
once	TRBD1	TRBV5-1	TRBJ1-2	TGCGCCAGCAGCTTGGAAGCAGGGGGCGGCGGCTACACCTTC	CASSLEAGGGGYTF
.	.	TRBV28	TRBJ1-5	TGTGCCAGCAGTTTTGCCAGGGGTGGACAGCCCCAGCATTTT	CASSFARGGQPQHF
.	TRBD1	TRBV28	TRBJ1-6	TGTGCCAGCAGTGACTACCGGACAGGGGAAGCCTTAATCGCCTCACCCCTCCACTTT	CASSDYRTGEALIASPLHF
.	.	TRBV3-1/TRBV3-2	TRBJ1-3	TGTGCCAGCAGCCATACCAGACCTCTTAAACAGGGCTTCTCTGGAAACACCATATATTTT	CASSHTRPLKQGFSGNTIYF
.	.	TRBV4-2	TRBJ1-2	TGTGCCAGCAGCCAAGAGGCGGGGGCGCGAAATGGCTACACCTTC	CASSQEAGARNGYTF
.	.	TRBV6-5	TRBJ1-5	TGTGCCAGCAGGGAGATAGGGCCCCAGCATTTT	CASREIGPQHF
few	.	TRBV29-1	TRBJ1-2	TGCAGCGTAACTCCCCCAACACTACAAGTCGACTATGGCTACACCTTC	CSVTPPTLQVDYGYTF
.	TRBD1	TRBV3-1/TRBV3-2	TRBJ2-4	TGTGCCAGCAGCGCACGGGACAGGGGGGCCGGAAACATTCAGTACTTC	CASSARDRGAGNIQYF
.	TRBD1	TRBV5-1	TRBJ1-1	TGCGCCAGCAGCTTTTTTGGGACAGGGGACACTGAAGCTTTCTTT	CASSFFGTGDTEAFF
.	.	TRBV5-4	TRBJ2-1	TGTGCCAGCAGCTCGAATTCGCGCAATGAGCAGTTCTTC	CASSSNSRNEQFF
few	TRBD1	TRBV5-1	TRBJ2-7	TGCGCCAGCAACCCAGGCGGGACAGGGGCCTACGAGCAGTACTTC	CASNPGGTGAYEQYF
.	TRBD1	TRBV19	TRBJ1-2	TGTGCCAGTAGTATAGGGACAGGCGTCTATGGCTACACCTTC	CASSIGTGVYGYTF
.	TRBD1	TRBV4-2	TRBJ1-5	TGTGCCAGCAGCGGGGACAGGAGGGGCCAGCCCCAGCATTTT	CASSGDRRGQPQHF
.	.	TRBV11-2	TRBJ1-1	TGTGCCAGCAGCCCGGGACATGGCGGGACTGAAGCTTTCTTT	CASSPGHGGTEAFF
few	TRBD1	TRBV20-1	TRBJ1-2	TGCAGTGCTAGTTCCGAGACAGGGGAAGGCTACACCTTC	CSASSETGEGYTF